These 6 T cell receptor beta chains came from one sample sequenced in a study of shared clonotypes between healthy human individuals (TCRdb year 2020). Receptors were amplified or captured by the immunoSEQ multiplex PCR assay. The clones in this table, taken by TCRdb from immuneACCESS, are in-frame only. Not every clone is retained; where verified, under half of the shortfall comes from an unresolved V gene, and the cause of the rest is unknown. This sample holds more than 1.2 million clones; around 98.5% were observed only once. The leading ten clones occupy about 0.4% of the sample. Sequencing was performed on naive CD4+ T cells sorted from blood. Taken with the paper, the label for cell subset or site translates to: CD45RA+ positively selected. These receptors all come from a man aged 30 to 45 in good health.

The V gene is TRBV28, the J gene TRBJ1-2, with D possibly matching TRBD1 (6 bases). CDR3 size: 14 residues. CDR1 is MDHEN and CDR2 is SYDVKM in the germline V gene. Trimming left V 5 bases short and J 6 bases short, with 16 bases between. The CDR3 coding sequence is TGTGCCAGCAGTCCACCCGACAGGTTACATGGCTACACCTTC. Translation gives CASSPPDRLHGYTF.

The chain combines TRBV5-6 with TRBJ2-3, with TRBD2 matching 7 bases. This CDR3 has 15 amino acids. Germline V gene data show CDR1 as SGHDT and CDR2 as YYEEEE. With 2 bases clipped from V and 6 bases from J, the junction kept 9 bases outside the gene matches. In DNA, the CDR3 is TGTGCCAGCAGCTTCGGGGGGTATTTCAAGGATACGCAGTATTTT. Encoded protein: CASSFGGYFKDTQYF.

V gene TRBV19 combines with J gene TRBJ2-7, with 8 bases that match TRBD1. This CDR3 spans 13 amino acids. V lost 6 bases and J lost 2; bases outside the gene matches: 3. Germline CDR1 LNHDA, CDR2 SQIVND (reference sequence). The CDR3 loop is CASRQGATYEQYF. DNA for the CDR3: TGTGCCAGTAGGCAGGGGGCAACCTACGAGCAGTACTTC.

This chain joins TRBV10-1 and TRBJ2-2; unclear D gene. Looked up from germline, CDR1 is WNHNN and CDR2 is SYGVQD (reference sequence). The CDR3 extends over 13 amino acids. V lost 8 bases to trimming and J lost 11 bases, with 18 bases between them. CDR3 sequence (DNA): TGCGCCAGCTCCCCCCGATCTGGGTATGAGCTGTTTTTT. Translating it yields CASSPRSGYELFF.

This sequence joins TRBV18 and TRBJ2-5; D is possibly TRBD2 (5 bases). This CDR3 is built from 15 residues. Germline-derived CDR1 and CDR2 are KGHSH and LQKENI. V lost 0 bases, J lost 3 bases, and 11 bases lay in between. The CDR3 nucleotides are TGTGCCAGCTCACCACCGGGTTCAGCGGAAGAGACCCAGTACTTC. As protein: CASSPPGSAEETQYF. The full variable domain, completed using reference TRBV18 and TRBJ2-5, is NAGVMQNPRHLVRRRGQEARLRCSPMKGHSHVYWYRQLPEEGLKFMVYLQKENIIDESGMPKERFSAEFPKEGPSILRIQQVVRGDSAAYFCASSPPGSAEETQYFGPGTRLLVL.

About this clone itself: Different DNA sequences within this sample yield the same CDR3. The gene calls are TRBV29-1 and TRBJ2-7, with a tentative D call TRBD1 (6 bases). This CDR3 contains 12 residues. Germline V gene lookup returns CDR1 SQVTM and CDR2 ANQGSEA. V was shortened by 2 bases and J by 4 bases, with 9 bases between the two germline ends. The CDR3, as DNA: TGCAGCGTTGAATTACAGGGTTACGAGCAGTACTTC. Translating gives CSVELQGYEQYF.